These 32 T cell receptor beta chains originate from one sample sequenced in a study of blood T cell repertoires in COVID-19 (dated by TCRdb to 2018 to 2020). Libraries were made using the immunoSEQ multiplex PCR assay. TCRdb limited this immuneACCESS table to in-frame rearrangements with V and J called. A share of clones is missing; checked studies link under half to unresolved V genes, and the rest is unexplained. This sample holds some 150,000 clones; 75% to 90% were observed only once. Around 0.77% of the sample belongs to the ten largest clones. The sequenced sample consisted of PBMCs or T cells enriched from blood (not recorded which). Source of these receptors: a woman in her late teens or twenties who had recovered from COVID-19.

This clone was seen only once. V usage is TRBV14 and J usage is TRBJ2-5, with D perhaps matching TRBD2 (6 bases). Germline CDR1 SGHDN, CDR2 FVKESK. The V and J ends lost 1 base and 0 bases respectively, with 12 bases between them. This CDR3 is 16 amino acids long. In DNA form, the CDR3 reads TGTGCCAGCAGCCAAGTACGGGGGACGAACCAAGAGACCCAGTACTTC. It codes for CASSQVRGTNQETQYF.

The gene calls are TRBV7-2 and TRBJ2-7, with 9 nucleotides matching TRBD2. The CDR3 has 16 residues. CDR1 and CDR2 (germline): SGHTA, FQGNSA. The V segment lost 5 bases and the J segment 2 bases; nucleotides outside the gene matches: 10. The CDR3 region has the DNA TGTGCCAGCAGCCCCTCGGGCGGGAGGGCCCCCTACGAGCAGTACTTC. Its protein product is CASSPSGGRAPYEQYF.

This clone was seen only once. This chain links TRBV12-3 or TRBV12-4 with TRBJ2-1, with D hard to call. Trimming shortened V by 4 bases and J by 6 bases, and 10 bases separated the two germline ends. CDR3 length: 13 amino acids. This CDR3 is CASSSVRRNEQFF. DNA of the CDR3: TGTGCCAGCAGTTCGGTCCGCCGCAATGAGCAGTTCTTC.

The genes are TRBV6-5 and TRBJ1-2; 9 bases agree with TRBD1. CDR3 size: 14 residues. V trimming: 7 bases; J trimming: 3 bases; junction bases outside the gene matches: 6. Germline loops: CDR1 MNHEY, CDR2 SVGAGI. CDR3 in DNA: TGTGCCAGCACACCAGGACAGGGGCACTATGGCTACACCTTC. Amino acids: CASTPGQGHYGYTF.

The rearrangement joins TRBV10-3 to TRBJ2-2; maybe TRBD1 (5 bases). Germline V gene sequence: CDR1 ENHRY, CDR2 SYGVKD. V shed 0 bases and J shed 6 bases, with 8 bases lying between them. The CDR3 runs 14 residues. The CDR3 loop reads CAISESAGSGELFF. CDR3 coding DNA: TGTGCCATCAGTGAGTCGGCAGGGTCCGGGGAGCTGTTTTTT.

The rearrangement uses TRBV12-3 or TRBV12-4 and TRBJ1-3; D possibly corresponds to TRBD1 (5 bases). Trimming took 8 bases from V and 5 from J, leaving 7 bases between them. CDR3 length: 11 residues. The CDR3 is CASPGRNTIYF. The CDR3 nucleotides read TGTGCCAGCCCAGGGAGAAACACCATATATTTT.

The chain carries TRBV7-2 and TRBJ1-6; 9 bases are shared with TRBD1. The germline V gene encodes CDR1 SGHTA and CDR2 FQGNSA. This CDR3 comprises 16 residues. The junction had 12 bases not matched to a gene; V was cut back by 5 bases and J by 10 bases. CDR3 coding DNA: TGTGCCAGCAGCCCCTCCGGGACAGGGACGGGGTCACCCCTCCACTTT. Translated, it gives CASSPSGTGTGSPLHF.

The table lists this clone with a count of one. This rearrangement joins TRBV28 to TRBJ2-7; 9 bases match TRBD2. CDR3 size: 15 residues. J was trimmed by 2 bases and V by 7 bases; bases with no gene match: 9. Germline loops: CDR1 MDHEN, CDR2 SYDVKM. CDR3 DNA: TGTGCCAGCACCGGTAGCGGGAGAGAGGCCTACGAGCAGTACTTC. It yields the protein CASTGSGREAYEQYF.

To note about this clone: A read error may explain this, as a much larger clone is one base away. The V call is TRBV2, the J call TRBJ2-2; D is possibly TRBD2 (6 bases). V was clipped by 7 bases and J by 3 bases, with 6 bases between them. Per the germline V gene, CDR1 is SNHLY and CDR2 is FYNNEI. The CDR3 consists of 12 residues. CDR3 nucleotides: TGTGCCAGCACTAGCGACACCGGGGAGCTGTTTTTT. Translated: CASTSDTGELFF.

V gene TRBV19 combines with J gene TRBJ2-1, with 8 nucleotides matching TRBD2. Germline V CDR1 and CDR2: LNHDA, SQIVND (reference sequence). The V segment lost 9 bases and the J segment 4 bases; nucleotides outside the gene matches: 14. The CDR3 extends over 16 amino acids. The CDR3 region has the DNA TGTGCCAGCTCACCCCAAGCGGGAGCCGAATACAATGAGCAGTTCTTC. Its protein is CASSPQAGAEYNEQFF. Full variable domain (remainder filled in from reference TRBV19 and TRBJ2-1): DGGITQSPKYLFRKEGQNVTLSCEQNLNHDAMYWYRQDPGQGLRLIYYSQIVNDFQKGDIAEGYSVSREKKESFPLTVTSAQKNPTAFYLCASSPQAGAEYNEQFFGPGTRLTVL.

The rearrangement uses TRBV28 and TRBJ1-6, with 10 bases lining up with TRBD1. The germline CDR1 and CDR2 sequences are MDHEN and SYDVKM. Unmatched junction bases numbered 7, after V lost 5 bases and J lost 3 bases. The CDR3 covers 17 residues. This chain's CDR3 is CASSPWTGGFYNSPLHF. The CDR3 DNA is TGTGCCAGCAGTCCCTGGACAGGGGGTTTCTATAATTCACCCCTCCACTTT.

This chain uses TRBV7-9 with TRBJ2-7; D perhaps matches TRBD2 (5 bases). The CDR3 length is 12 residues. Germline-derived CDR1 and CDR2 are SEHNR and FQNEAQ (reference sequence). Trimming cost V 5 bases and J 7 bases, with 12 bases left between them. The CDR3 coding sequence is TGTGCCAGCAGCCCGACCCGCGGGGAGCAGTACTTC. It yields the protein CASSPTRGEQYF.

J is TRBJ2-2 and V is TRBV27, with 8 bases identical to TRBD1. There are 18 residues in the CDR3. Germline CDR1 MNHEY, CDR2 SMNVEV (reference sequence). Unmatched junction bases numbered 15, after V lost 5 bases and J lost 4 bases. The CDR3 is CASSTRDRRLSRTGELFF. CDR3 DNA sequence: TGTGCCAGCAGTACCCGGGACAGGCGACTGTCGCGCACCGGGGAGCTGTTTTTT.

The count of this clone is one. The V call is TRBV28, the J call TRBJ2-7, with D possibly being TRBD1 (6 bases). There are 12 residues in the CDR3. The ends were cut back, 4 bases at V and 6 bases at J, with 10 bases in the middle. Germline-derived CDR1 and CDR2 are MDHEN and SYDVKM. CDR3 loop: CASSSQGREQYF. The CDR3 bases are TGTGCCAGCAGTTCACAGGGTCGCGAGCAGTACTTC.

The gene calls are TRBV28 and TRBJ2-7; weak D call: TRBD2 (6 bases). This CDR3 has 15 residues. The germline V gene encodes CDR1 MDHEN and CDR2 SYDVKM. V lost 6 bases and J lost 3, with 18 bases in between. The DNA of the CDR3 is TGTGCCAGCAGCTCGCTCCGTAGCGGAGACTACGAGCAGTACTTC. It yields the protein CASSSLRSGDYEQYF.

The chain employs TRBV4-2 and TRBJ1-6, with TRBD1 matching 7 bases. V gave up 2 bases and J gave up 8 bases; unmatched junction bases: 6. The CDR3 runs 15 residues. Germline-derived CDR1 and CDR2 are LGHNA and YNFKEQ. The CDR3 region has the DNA TGTGCCAGCAGCCAACCGACAGGGAGTCATTCACCCCTCCACTTT. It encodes CASSQPTGSHSPLHF.

The CDR3 DNA follows: TGTGCCAGCAGGCTGAAGGGGTTGAGCGAGCAGTACTTC. Protein sequence: CASRLKGLSEQYF. This chain joins TRBV12-3 or TRBV12-4 and TRBJ2-7; weak D call: TRBD1 (5 bases). V was cut by 6 bases and J by 6 bases, with 15 bases left in between. The CDR3 totals 13 residues.

CDR3 amino acids: CASSLTTGRERREQFF. The CDR3 coding sequence is TGTGCCAGCAGCCTTACGACCGGGCGGGAGCGGCGGGAGCAGTTCTTC. The chain carries TRBV14 and TRBJ2-1; 7 bases are shared with TRBD2. The CDR3 runs to 16 residues. Germline V gene sequence: CDR1 SGHDN, CDR2 FVKESK. V shed 4 bases and J 10 bases; nucleotides not matched to a gene: 16.

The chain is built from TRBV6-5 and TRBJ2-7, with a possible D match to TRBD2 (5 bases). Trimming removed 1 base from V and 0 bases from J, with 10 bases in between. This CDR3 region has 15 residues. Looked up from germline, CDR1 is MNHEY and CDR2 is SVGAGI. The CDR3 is CASSYYVGSSYEQYF. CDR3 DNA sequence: TGTGCCAGCAGTTACTATGTGGGGAGCTCCTACGAGCAGTACTTC.

The chain's CDR3 is CSASRTVEQFF. DNA of the CDR3: TGCAGTGCTAGTAGAACTGTTGAGCAGTTCTTC. The rearrangement joins TRBV20-1 to TRBJ2-1; D uncertain. The CDR3 sequence is 11 residues long. Germline loops: CDR1 DFQATT, CDR2 SNEGSKA (reference sequence). V was trimmed by 3 bases and J by 9 bases, leaving 9 bases between them.

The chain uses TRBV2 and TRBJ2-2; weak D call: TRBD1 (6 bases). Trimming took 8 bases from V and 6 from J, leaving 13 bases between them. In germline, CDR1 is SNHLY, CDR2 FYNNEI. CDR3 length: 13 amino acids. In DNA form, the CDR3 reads TGTGCCAGCTCCCGGGCAGGGGCCGGGGAGCTGTTTTTT. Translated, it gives CASSRAGAGELFF. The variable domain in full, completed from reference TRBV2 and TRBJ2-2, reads EPEVTQTPSHQVTQMGQEVILRCVPISNHLYFYWYRQILGQKVEFLVSFYNNEISEKSEIFDDQFSVERPDGSNFTLKIRSTKLEDSAMYFCASSRAGAGELFFGEGSRLTVL.

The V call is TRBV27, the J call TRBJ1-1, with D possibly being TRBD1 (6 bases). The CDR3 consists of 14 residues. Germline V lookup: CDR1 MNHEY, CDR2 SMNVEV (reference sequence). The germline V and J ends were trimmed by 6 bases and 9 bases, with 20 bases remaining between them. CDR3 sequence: CASRGWGGETQAFF. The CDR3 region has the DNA TGTGCCAGCAGGGGGTGGGGGGGCGAAACCCAAGCTTTCTTT.

CDR3 amino acids: CASSPSLGLWGQGTDTQYF. The DNA of the CDR3 is TGTGCCAGCAGCCCCAGTTTAGGGTTATGGGGGCAGGGGACAGATACGCAGTATTTT. The chain couples TRBV3-1 (or the pseudogene TRBV3-2) to TRBJ2-3, with D possibly TRBD1 on 6 matching bases. Between the trimmed V and J ends, which lost 4 bases and 3 bases, there was a span of 26 bases. The CDR3 is 19 residues long. CDR1 and CDR2 from the germline V gene are LGHDT and YNNKEL (reference sequence).

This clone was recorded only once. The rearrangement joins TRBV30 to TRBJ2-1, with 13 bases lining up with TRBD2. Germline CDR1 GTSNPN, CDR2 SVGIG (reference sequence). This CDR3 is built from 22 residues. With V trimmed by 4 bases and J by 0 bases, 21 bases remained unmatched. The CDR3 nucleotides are TGTGCCTGGACGTTAGAAGAGGGACTAGCGGGGAGTCGATTCAGCTCCTACAATGAGCAGTTCTTC. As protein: CAWTLEEGLAGSRFSSYNEQFF.

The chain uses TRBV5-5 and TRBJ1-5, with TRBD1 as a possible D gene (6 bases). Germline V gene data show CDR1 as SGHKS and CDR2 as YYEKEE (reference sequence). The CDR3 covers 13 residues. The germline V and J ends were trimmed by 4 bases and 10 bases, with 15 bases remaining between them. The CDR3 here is CASSPSKQGPQHF. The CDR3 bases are TGTGCCAGCAGCCCCTCGAAACAGGGTCCCCAGCATTTT.

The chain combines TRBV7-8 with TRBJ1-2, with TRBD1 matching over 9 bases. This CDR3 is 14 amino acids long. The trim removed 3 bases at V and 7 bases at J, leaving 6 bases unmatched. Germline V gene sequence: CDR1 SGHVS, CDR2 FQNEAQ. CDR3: CASSLDRGKGGYTF. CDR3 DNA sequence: TGTGCCAGCAGCTTGGACAGGGGAAAAGGTGGCTACACCTTC.

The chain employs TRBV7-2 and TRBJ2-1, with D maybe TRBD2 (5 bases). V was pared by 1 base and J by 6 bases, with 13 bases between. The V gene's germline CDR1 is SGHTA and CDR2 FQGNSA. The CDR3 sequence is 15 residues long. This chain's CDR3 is CASSLELVGVNEQFF. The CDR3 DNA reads TGTGCCAGCAGCTTAGAACTAGTGGGAGTCAATGAGCAGTTCTTC.

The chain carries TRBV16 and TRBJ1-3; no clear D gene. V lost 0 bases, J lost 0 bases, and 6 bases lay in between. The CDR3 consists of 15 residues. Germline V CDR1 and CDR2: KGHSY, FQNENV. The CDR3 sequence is CASSQSAISGNTIYF. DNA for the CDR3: TGTGCCAGCAGCCAATCAGCCATCTCTGGAAACACCATATATTTT. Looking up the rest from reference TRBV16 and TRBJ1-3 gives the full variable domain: GEEVAQTPKHLVRGEGQKAKLYCAPIKGHSYVFWYQQVLKNEFKFLISFQNENVFDETGMPKERFSAKCLPNSPCSLEIQATKLEDSAVYFCASSQSAISGNTIYFGEGSWLTVV.

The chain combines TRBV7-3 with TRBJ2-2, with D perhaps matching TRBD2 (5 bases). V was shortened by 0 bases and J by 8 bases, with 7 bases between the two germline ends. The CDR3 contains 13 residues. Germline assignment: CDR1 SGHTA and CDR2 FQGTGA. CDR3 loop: CASSLTPGGELFF. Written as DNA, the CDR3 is TGTGCCAGCAGCTTAACCCCGGGGGGGGAGCTGTTTTTT.

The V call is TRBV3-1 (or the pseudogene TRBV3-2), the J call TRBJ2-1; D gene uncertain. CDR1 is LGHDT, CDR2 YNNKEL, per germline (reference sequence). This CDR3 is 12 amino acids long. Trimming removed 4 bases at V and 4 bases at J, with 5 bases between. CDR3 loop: CASSLQYNEQFF. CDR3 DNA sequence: TGTGCCAGCAGCCTTCAGTACAATGAGCAGTTCTTC.

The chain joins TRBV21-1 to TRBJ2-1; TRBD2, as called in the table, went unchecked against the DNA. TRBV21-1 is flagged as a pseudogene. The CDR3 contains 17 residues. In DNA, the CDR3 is TGTGCCAGCAGCATTTTTAGCGGGGTACCCTCCTACAATGAGCAGTTCTTC. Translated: CASSIFSGVPSYNEQFF.

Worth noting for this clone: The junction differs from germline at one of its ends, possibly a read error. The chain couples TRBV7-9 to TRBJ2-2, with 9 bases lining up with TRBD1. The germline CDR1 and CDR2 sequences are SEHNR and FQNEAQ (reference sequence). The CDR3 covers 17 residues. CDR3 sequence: CASSDGTGRSKTGELFF. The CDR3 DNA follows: TGTGCCAGCAGCGATGGGACAGGGCGTTCGAAAACCGGGGAGCTGTTTTTT.